A selection of T cell receptor beta chains follows, all from one sample in a study of shared clonotypes between healthy human individuals. Profiling relied on immunoSEQ multiplex PCR, and the TCRdb table lists in-frame clones only, not all of them. The sample comprises fewer than 3 million clones, 80% to 95% of which are singletons, and around 0.35% rests with the top ten. Sequencing was performed on naive CD4+ T cells from PBMCs. The origin of the receptors is a man younger than 35 in good health. Some clones in this sample may be carry-over from other donors' samples. Both conserved end residues are part of each CDR3. A D gene is named only where the DNA matches it firmly. Some rows mark clone size as missing; the rest say once, few, many or name a class of expanded clone.

D,V,size,J,CDR3,DNA
NA,TRBV5-1,NA,TRBJ2-6,CASSLIGWGPRAGANVLTF,TGCGCCAGCAGCTTGATCGGGTGGGGGCCTCGGGCTGGGGCCAACGTCCTGACTTTC
TRBD1,TRBV11-2,few,TRBJ2-5,CASSIEGAQEDF,TGTGCCAGCAGCATTGAGGGGGCTCAGGAGGACTTC
NA,TRBV27,NA,TRBJ2-7,CASSLHTDRTSYEQYF,TGTGCCAGCAGTCTCCACACCGACAGGACATCCTACGAGCAGTACTTC
NA,TRBV7-3,NA,TRBJ1-2,CASRSDNYGYTF,TGTGCCAGCAGATCGGACAACTATGGCTACACCTTC
TRBD2,TRBV11-2,NA,TRBJ2-3,CASSLAPRSGGTDTQYF,TGTGCCAGCAGCTTAGCCCCCCGAAGCGGGGGTACAGATACGCAGTATTTT
NA,TRBV29-1,NA,TRBJ2-1,CSVEDPRYNEQFF,TGCAGCGTTGAAGATCCCCGGTACAATGAGCAGTTCTTC
NA,TRBV9,NA,TRBJ1-4,CASSVEGGPTNEKLFF,TGTGCCAGCAGCGTAGAGGGAGGACCAACTAATGAAAAACTGTTTTTT
TRBD2,TRBV7-6,NA,TRBJ2-2,CASSLGASGKGNTGELFF,TGTGCCAGCAGCTTAGGGGCTAGCGGGAAGGGGAACACCGGGGAGCTGTTTTTT
NA,TRBV6-5,NA,TRBJ1-1,CASINFRAEAFF,TGTGCCAGCATTAACTTTCGGGCTGAAGCTTTCTTT
NA,TRBV5-1,once,TRBJ1-2,CASSSYSGGHGYTF,TGCGCCAGCAGCTCGTACAGCGGGGGCCATGGCTACACCTTC
TRBD1,TRBV6-1,NA,TRBJ1-1,CASTKDRGVGEAFF,TGTGCCAGCACCAAAGACAGGGGTGTAGGTGAAGCTTTCTTT
TRBD1,TRBV7-2,NA,TRBJ2-5,CASSPLRGQQETQYF,TGTGCCAGCAGCCCCCTCCGGGGACAGCAAGAGACCCAGTACTTC
NA,TRBV5-1,NA,TRBJ2-7,CASSLARGQTYEQYF,TGCGCCAGCAGCTTGGCCCGGGGACAAACCTACGAGCAGTACTTC
TRBD1,TRBV7-9,NA,TRBJ2-5,CASSSYRGETQYF,TGTGCCAGCAGCTCGTACAGGGGGGAGACCCAGTACTTC
NA,TRBV7-2,NA,TRBJ1-4,CASSQMGAGTNEKLFF,TGTGCCAGCAGCCAAATGGGGGCAGGAACTAATGAAAAACTGTTTTTT
TRBD2,TRBV4-2,NA,TRBJ2-1,CASSPGLAGDEQFF,TGTGCCAGCAGCCCGGGACTAGCGGGAGATGAGCAGTTCTTC